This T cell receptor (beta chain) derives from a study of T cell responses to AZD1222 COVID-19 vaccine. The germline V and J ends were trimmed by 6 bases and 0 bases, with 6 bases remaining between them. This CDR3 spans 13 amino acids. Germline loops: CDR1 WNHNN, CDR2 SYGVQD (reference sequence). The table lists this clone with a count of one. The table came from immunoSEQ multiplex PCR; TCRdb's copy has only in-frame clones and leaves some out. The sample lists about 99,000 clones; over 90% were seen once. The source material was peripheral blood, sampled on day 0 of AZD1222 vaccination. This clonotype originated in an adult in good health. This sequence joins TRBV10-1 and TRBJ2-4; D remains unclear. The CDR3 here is CASRRLAKNIQYF. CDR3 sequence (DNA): TGCGCCAGCAGGCGCTTAGCCAAAAACATTCAGTACTTC.